This T cell receptor beta chain is drawn from a study of blood T cells in healthy people across ages. Study outcomes and limitations: Samples with more naive T cells showed higher observed beta diversity.

With respect to this clonotype: What it recognizes is unknown. The junction and the germline gene differ at one end; a read error may be behind it.

CDR3 length: 14 residues. Germline V gene sequence: CDR1 SEHNR, CDR2 FQNEAQ (reference sequence). With a J-beta primer mix and a sample-barcoded 5' primer, a second PCR ran about 7 to 11 cycles. With 12 random nucleotides, a template-switch adaptor tagged each individual cDNA molecule. Each CDR3 protein gets one entry after TCRdb re-called the 5' RACE reads with MiXCR. The data hold hundreds of thousands of distinct CDR3 sequences, with roughly 53% observed a single time. Sequencing used blood. The V and J genes are TRBV7-9 and TRBJ1-5, with D perhaps matching TRBD1 (5 bases). The receptor comes from a man in his 60s in good health. The CDR3 nucleotides read TGTGTCAGCAGCTTAGGAGCAGGGCACCAGCCCCAGCATTTT. Its protein is CVSSLGAGHQPQHF.